This passage covers 27 T cell receptor beta chains from one sample sequenced in a study of monozygotic twins with inflammatory bowel disease. TCRdb re-called the 5' RACE reads and shows each CDR3 protein once, DNA omitted. The sample includes 150,000 to 200,000 distinct CDR3 sequences. Specimen: blood. The receptors come from a human donor with ulcerative colitis or Crohn's disease, or a healthy co-twin of an affected twin (not recorded which).

V and J are TRBV20-1 and TRBJ2-7; without DNA, the TCRdb call of TRBD1 cannot be checked. CDR1 and CDR2 from the germline V gene are DFQATT and SNEGSKA (reference sequence). This CDR3 is built from 15 residues. CDR3 residues: CSARVGRGATYEQYF.

The chain links TRBV28 to TRBJ2-3. This CDR3 comprises 12 residues. In germline, CDR1 is MDHEN, CDR2 SYDVKM. The CDR3: CASSSFSDTQYF.

This chain uses TRBV5-6 with TRBJ1-5. The germline V gene encodes CDR1 SGHDT and CDR2 YYEEEE. The CDR3 is 14 amino acids. The CDR3 is CANSLNRFRQPQHF.

The V call is TRBV5-1, the J call TRBJ1-5. The CDR3 contains 15 residues. The germline CDR1 and CDR2 sequences are SGHRS and YFSETQ. The CDR3: CASSLEGRAEQPQHF.

The chain employs TRBV10-3 and TRBJ2-3; TCRdb's D call of TRBD2 is untestable without DNA. The CDR3 totals 16 residues. Germline CDR1 reads ENHRY; CDR2 reads SYGVKD. The CDR3 protein is CAIREGVGESPDTQYF.

This rearrangement joins TRBV28 to TRBJ2-1. CDR1 and CDR2 (germline): MDHEN, SYDVKM. The CDR3 covers 14 residues. The CDR3 reads CASRRLQTYNEQFF. Full variable domain (missing parts from reference TRBV28 and TRBJ2-1): DVKVTQSSRYLVKRTGEKVFLECVQDMDHENMFWYRQDPGLGLRLIYFSYDVKMKEKGDIPEGYSVSREKKERFSLILESASTNQTSMYLCASRRLQTYNEQFFGPGTRLTVL.

V and J are TRBV5-1 and TRBJ1-3. Germline loops: CDR1 SGHRS, CDR2 YFSETQ. This CDR3 region has 15 residues. The CDR3 protein is CASSLVRGSGNTLYF.

The V and J genes are TRBV7-9 and TRBJ2-2; TCRdb calls TRBD2, which cannot be checked without DNA. Germline lookup yields CDR1 SEHNR and CDR2 FQNEAQ (reference sequence). The CDR3 length is 17 residues. CDR3 protein: CASSLTGREGVTGELFF.

This CDR3 reads CATSDLGLAGGNEQFF. The rearrangement joins TRBV24-1 to TRBJ2-1; the TRBD2 assignment by TCRdb is unverifiable without DNA. CDR1 and CDR2 (germline): KGHDR, SFDVKD. The CDR3 consists of 16 residues.

V gene TRBV6-5 combines with J gene TRBJ2-1; TCRdb's D gene call, TRBD1, goes unchecked for lack of DNA. CDR1 and CDR2 (germline): MNHEY, SVGAGI. There are 18 residues in the CDR3. CDR3: CASSYSMVQRGIYNEQFF.

The genes are TRBV24-1 and TRBJ2-3; TCRdb proposes TRBD1, but this gene call is untestable without DNA. The CDR3 loop spans 16 amino acids. Germline V gives CDR1 KGHDR, CDR2 SFDVKD. The CDR3 here is CATSDFGQGGVDTQYF.

The J gene is TRBJ2-2, the V gene TRBV29-1; TCRdb names TRBD1, which stays unverified in the absence of DNA. This CDR3 spans 14 amino acids. Germline values: CDR1 SQVTM, CDR2 ANQGSEA. The chain's CDR3 is CSAPGQGAAGELFF.

The V call is TRBV5-8, the J call TRBJ2-7; TCRdb names TRBD1, which stays unverified in the absence of DNA. CDR3 length: 13 amino acids. Germline loops: CDR1 SGHTS, CDR2 YDEGEE. CDR3 amino acids: CASSISGTYEQYF.

This sequence joins TRBV11-1 and TRBJ2-2; TCRdb's assignment of TRBD1 cannot be checked, as there is no DNA. The V gene's germline CDR1 is SGHAT and CDR2 FQDESV (reference sequence). The CDR3 has 18 residues. The CDR3 sequence is CASSFLPGQGLNTGELFF.

V usage is TRBV4-1 and J usage is TRBJ2-1; lacking DNA, the TRBD2 call made by TCRdb goes unchecked. CDR3 length equals 16 residues. Germline assignment: CDR1 MGHRA and CDR2 YSYEKL. The CDR3 sequence is CASSPSRTGEHGEQFF.

V gene TRBV15 combines with J gene TRBJ1-4; the D call from TCRdb, TRBD1, cannot be confirmed without DNA. The CDR3 sequence is 14 residues long. CDR1 LNHNV and CDR2 YYDKDF come from the germline V gene (reference sequence). CDR3 sequence reads: CATRRAGDYEKLFF.

The chain joins TRBV2 to TRBJ2-7. The CDR3 sequence is 15 residues long. From germline, CDR1 is SNHLY and CDR2 FYNNEI. This chain's CDR3 is CASIGTKGTAYEQYF. The complete variable domain, with remaining parts taken from reference TRBV2 and TRBJ2-7, reads EPEVTQTPSHQVTQMGQEVILRCVPISNHLYFYWYRQILGQKVEFLVSFYNNEISEKSEIFDDQFSVERPDGSNFTLKIRSTKLEDSAMYFCASIGTKGTAYEQYFGPGTRLTVT.

The V gene is TRBV7-3, the J gene TRBJ2-3; the D call of TRBD2 rests on TCRdb alone, since no DNA is present to check it. The CDR3 is made up of 15 amino acids. Germline CDR1 reads SGHTA; CDR2 reads FQGTGA. CDR3: CASSLGGKFTDTQYF.

V and J are TRBV7-9 and TRBJ1-6; TCRdb picks TRBD1, but there is no DNA to check that call. CDR3 length equals 15 residues. From germline, CDR1 is SEHNR and CDR2 FQNEAQ (reference sequence). The CDR3 reads CASSETGTSNSPLHF.

V is TRBV10-3 and J is TRBJ2-5. Germline values: CDR1 ENHRY, CDR2 SYGVKD. The CDR3 totals 13 residues. The CDR3 sequence: CAISESLRETQYF.

CDR3 residues: CASSLTGVRNEQFF. The chain carries TRBV7-9 and TRBJ2-1; TCRdb outputs TRBD1, but without DNA this stays unchecked. CDR3 length: 14 amino acids. CDR1 SEHNR and CDR2 FQNEAQ come from the germline V gene (reference sequence).

The genes are TRBV28 and TRBJ1-5; TCRdb lists TRBD1, though no DNA is available to test this call. Germline V gives CDR1 MDHEN, CDR2 SYDVKM. CDR3 length: 15 residues. CDR3 residues: CASSLRGRGNQPQHF.

The genes are TRBV4-2 and TRBJ2-6. This CDR3 contains 17 residues. CDR1 is LGHNA and CDR2 is YNFKEQ in the germline V gene. The CDR3 reads CASSQDGAVAGANVLTF.

The chain has TRBV20-1 and TRBJ2-3. The CDR3 consists of 12 residues. Germline V gene data show CDR1 as DFQATT and CDR2 as SNEGSKA (reference sequence). The CDR3 sequence is CSASLYADTQYF.

The chain is built from TRBV19 and TRBJ1-5; TCRdb designates TRBD1, a call that cannot be tested without DNA. The CDR3 length is 14 residues. Germline CDR1 is LNHDA and CDR2 is SQIVND (reference sequence). Here the CDR3 reads CASSPRGQNQPQHF.

The chain links TRBV28 to TRBJ2-1; no DNA is available, so the TRBD1 call from TCRdb remains unchecked. The CDR3 consists of 12 residues. The germline gives CDR1 MDHEN, CDR2 SYDVKM. This chain's CDR3 is CATGTGLNEQIF.

The chain's CDR3 is CASSLGHVVGLGNEQYF. The chain couples TRBV5-6 to TRBJ2-7. Germline V gives CDR1 SGHDT, CDR2 YYEEEE. This CDR3 comprises 17 residues.